This T cell receptor (beta chain) derives from a study of vaccination and CD4 T cells after COVID-19. Study information: Timing of post-vaccine sample collection was a median 72 days after dose two, with a range of 14 to 241.

As for treatment: roughly 11-day PBMC culture with coronavirus spike peptide pools or control peptides (ViraFEST assay). Positive PCR tests came between March and December 2020, ahead of the US Alpha, Beta and Delta variants. Cultured CD4+ T-cell DNA underwent Oncomine TCR Beta short-read sequencing. Via MiXCR, TCRdb re-called the PCR reads, giving one row per CDR3 protein. This sample has 15,000 to 17,000 distinct CDR3 sequences, with about 39% found just once. Concerning this clonotype itself: Its antigen remains unknown.

With 2 bases removed from V and 2 bases from J, the gap between germline ends came to 13 bases. This CDR3 has 16 residues. General observations from the study: Spike mono-reactivity marked 304 of 307 vaccine-specific clones in convalescent patients.

The chain recombines TRBV12-3 or TRBV12-4 with TRBJ1-5, with D perhaps matching TRBD1 (5 bases). The sequenced sample was CD4+ T cells from blood, cultured in vitro, obtained before SARS-CoV-2 vaccination. The TCR originated in a human donor who had recovered from COVID-19. CDR3 in amino acids: CASSLRGRAGNQPQHF. The CDR3 nucleotides read TGTGCCAGCAGTTTAAGGGGCAGGGCTGGCAATCAGCCCCAGCATTTT.